This record looks at one T cell receptor (beta chain) sequence and its context. The CDR3 length is 14 residues. From germline, CDR1 is GTSNPN and CDR2 SVGIG (reference sequence). Sequencing was performed with immunoSEQ multiplex PCR; in TCRdb, only in-frame clones are kept and a portion is missing. Of more than 1,200,000 clones listed, 98% to 99% were seen once; the top ten hold roughly 0.36%. The entry originates in a study of shared clonotypes between healthy human individuals. The authors divided CD4+ cells into CD45RA+ naive and CD45RA-negative memory subsets. The V call is TRBV30, the J call TRBJ1-4; 8 bases line up with TRBD1. Sequences were obtained from naive CD4+ T cells sorted from blood. The subset is: CD45RA+ positively selected. This TCR derives from a man aged 25-40 years in good health. CDR3 sequence: CAAGQAATNEKLFF. CDR3 DNA sequence: TGTGCGGCGGGACAGGCGGCAACTAATGAAAAACTGTTTTTT.